This T cell receptor beta chain came from a study of shared clonotypes between healthy human individuals. Naive CD8 cells lacked CD45RO and underwent positive selection for CCR7, leaving out terminally differentiated effector memory CD45RA+ cells. Study-wide points: As a rule, naive subsets had a larger estimated richness than memory subsets. It was expected that sequencing depth would affect clonotype sharing among donors.

The germline V gene has CDR1 MNHEY and CDR2 SMNVEV (reference sequence). The CDR3 covers 13 residues. J lost 3 bases, V lost 6 bases, and 4 bases had no gene match. The run depth of the assay was deep. Once extracted for a subset, genomic DNA was divided evenly among several immunoSEQ plates. Sequencing used immunoSEQ multiplex PCR; TCRdb keeps in-frame clones, though not all of them. Of 560,000 or so clones in the sample, 95% to 96% were seen once. In the case of this clone: Its antigen remains unknown.

This receptor was identified in a woman aged 25-40 years in good health. The rearrangement links TRBV27 to TRBJ2-7; TRBD2 matches at 8 bases. Sequenced input: naive CD8+ T cells sorted from blood. For the CDR3, the DNA is TGTGCCAGCAGGGCGGGAGGTTACTACGAGCAGTACTTC. It is translated as CASRAGGYYEQYF.